One T cell receptor (beta chain) is described in this entry. This entry is derived from a study of shared T cell receptors in the human thymus. Measured with immunoSEQ multiplex PCR; TCRdb has only the in-frame clones, and not every one. The sample records over 450,000 clones, around three quarters being singletons. The CDR3 consists of 13 residues. The V end lost 5 bases, the J end lost 1 base, and 9 bases lay between the germline ends. Per the germline V gene, CDR1 is KGHSH and CDR2 is LQKENI. These data were also filed under a second study, of human thymus T cells. Per that paper: Each of the donors was a healthy Finnish infant who was undergoing open corrective cardiac surgery for congenital heart defects. V and J gene usage appeared biased in thymic and blood repertoires.

This receptor was obtained from a boy in the first two years of life with a congenital heart defect. Sequencing input: thymocytes. The V gene is TRBV18, the J gene TRBJ2-7, with TRBD2 as a possible D gene (5 bases). The chain's CDR3 is CASSEEGSYEQYF. CDR3 nucleotide sequence: TGTGCCAGCTCAGAAGAGGGATCCTACGAGCAGTACTTC.